These T cell receptor beta chains were read from a single sample in a study of brain metastases from non-small cell lung cancer. Using immunoSEQ multiplex PCR, the repertoire was profiled, and TCRdb retains in-frame clones only, with some absent. The table has some 4,300 clones, approximately 83% seen once; the top ten hold less than 9%. The sample was primary lung tumor tissue. These receptors were taken from a donor at least 40 years old with non-small cell lung cancer. The CDR3 runs from the conserved cysteine through the conserved F or W. The D gene is left open where the match is weak. Size is omitted from some rows. Given values are once, few, many or a class for expanded clones.

J,length,V,size,D,CDR3,DNA
TRBJ2-3,13,TRBV6-4,-,TRBD1,CASSDREGGPQYF,TGTGCCAGCAGTGACAGGGAAGGGGGCCCGCAGTATTTT
TRBJ2-5,13,TRBV5-1,-,-,CASSLGPQETQYF,TGCGCCAGCAGCTTGGGGCCCCAAGAGACCCAGTACTTC
TRBJ1-3,15,TRBV5-1,-,TRBD1,CASSLGTGGVNTIYF,TGCGCCAGCAGCTTGGGGACAGGGGGAGTGAACACCATATATTTT
TRBJ1-4,14,TRBV4-3,-,TRBD1,CASSQTGPSEKLFF,TGCGCCAGCAGCCAGACAGGGCCCAGTGAAAAACTGTTTTTT
TRBJ2-3,15,TRBV5-1,-,TRBD1,CASSLEGQGWDTQYF,TGCGCCAGCAGCTTGGAGGGACAGGGATGGGATACGCAGTATTTT
TRBJ1-2,15,TRBV4-3,-,TRBD1,CASSLRKTGGYGYTF,TGCGCCAGCAGCCTTCGCAAGACAGGGGGCTATGGCTACACCTTC
TRBJ1-3,16,TRBV4-1,-,-,CASSHVGAEEGNTIYF,TGCGCCAGCAGCCACGTCGGGGCAGAGGAAGGAAACACCATATATTTT
TRBJ2-4,14,TRBV19,few,-,CASSITGAKNIQYF,TGTGCCAGTAGTATAACGGGAGCCAAAAACATTCAGTACTTC
TRBJ1-5,16,TRBV4-1,-,TRBD1,CASSPLGTGGNQPQHF,TGCGCCAGCAGCCCGCTGGGGACAGGGGGCAATCAGCCCCAGCATTTT
TRBJ1-2,12,TRBV5-1,-,-,CASRPDYYGYTF,TGCGCCAGCAGACCAGATTATTATGGCTACACCTTC
TRBJ1-2,13,TRBV7-2,-,-,CASSLGPGIPYTF,TGTGCCAGCAGCTTAGGCCCCGGGATCCCCTACACCTTC
TRBJ2-4,20,TRBV30,once,TRBD1,CAWSVGRNRGLPGFENIQYF,TGTGCCTGGAGTGTAGGGCGCAACAGGGGGTTACCCGGTTTCGAAAACATTCAGTATTTC
TRBJ1-5,14,TRBV2,-,-,CASQEGGSNQPQHF,TGTGCCAGCCAAGAGGGGGGAAGCAATCAGCCCCAGCATTTT
TRBJ2-3,16,TRBV27,-,-,CASSFSSGPLTDTQYF,TGTGCCAGCAGTTTCTCCTCGGGGCCCCTCACAGATACGCAGTATTTT
TRBJ1-1,15,TRBV30,-,-,CAWSVRGALGAEAFF,TGTGCCTGGAGTGTACGGGGGGCGCTCGGAGCTGAAGCTTTCTTT
TRBJ1-2,13,TRBV6-4,-,-,CATSDGANYGYTF,TGTGCCACCTCGGACGGAGCTAACTATGGCTACACCTTC
TRBJ1-1,15,TRBV7-2,-,TRBD1,CASSARQGLNTEAFF,TGTGCCAGCAGCGCACGACAGGGCCTGAACACTGAAGCTTTCTTT
TRBJ1-3,16,TRBV7-8,once,-,CASSLIFPSSGNTIYF,TGTGCCAGCAGTCTAATTTTCCCGAGCTCTGGAAACACCATATATTTT
TRBJ1-5,14,TRBV28,-,-,CASRTDRSNQPQHF,TGTGCCAGCAGGACCGACCGGAGCAATCAGCCCCAGCATTTT
TRBJ2-5,17,TRBV5-1,few,TRBD1,CASSSLQGAHGQETQYF,TGCGCCAGCAGCTCGTTACAGGGGGCCCATGGCCAAGAGACCCAGTACTTC
TRBJ1-6,13,TRBV30,-,-,CAWRPRGNSPLHF,TGTGCCTGGAGGCCCCGGGGGAATTCACCCCTCCACTTT
TRBJ1-1,14,TRBV6-5,-,-,CASRLQGERTEAFF,TGTGCCAGCAGGTTACAGGGCGAAAGAACTGAAGCTTTCTTT
TRBJ1-1,14,TRBV19,large,-,CASSIFGGRTEAFF,TGTGCCAGTAGTATATTCGGGGGAAGGACTGAAGCTTTCTTT
TRBJ2-1,14,TRBV9,-,-,CASSVTSVGNEQFF,TGTGCCAGCAGCGTAACAAGTGTAGGCAATGAGCAGTTCTTC
TRBJ2-3,15,TRBV6-4,-,TRBD2,CASSHSGGSTDTQYF,TGTGCCAGCAGTCATAGCGGGGGAAGCACAGATACGCAGTATTTT
TRBJ1-1,15,TRBV6-6,-,TRBD1,CVSSRSRDRVTEAFF,TGTGTCAGCAGTCGATCCCGGGACAGGGTCACTGAAGCTTTCTTT
TRBJ2-3,14,TRBV7-2,-,TRBD2,CASSLGGGLDTQYF,TGTGCCAGCAGCTTAGGCGGGGGTCTAGATACGCAGTATTTT
TRBJ1-2,16,TRBV10-3,-,TRBD1,CAISDPGQGMHYGYTF,TGTGCCATCAGTGACCCTGGACAGGGGATGCACTATGGCTACACCTTC
TRBJ1-2,15,TRBV28,-,-,CASSETGNRNYGYTF,TGTGCCAGCAGTGAGACAGGAAATCGAAACTATGGCTACACCTTC
TRBJ2-3,11,TRBV11-3,-,-,CASSITDTQYF,TGTGCCAGCAGCATCACAGATACGCAGTATTTT
TRBJ1-1,12,TRBV6-2/TRBV6-3,-,-,CASSQTVAEAFF,TGTGCCAGCAGTCAGACAGTTGCTGAAGCTTTCTTT
TRBJ1-3,16,TRBV9,-,-,CASSASQAGRGNTIYF,TGTGCCAGCAGCGCCTCCCAAGCCGGGCGAGGAAACACCATATATTTT
TRBJ1-3,17,TRBV6-1,-,TRBD1,CASSGRDRPSVGNTIYF,TGTGCCAGCAGTGGAAGGGACAGGCCCTCTGTGGGAAACACCATATATTTT
TRBJ1-1,13,TRBV10-3,-,-,CAINNGPNTEAFF,TGTGCCATCAACAACGGCCCGAACACTGAAGCTTTCTTT
TRBJ2-6,14,TRBV30,-,TRBD2,CAWIRGAGANVLTF,TGTGCCTGGATTCGGGGGGCTGGGGCCAACGTCCTGACTTTC
TRBJ1-3,15,TRBV5-1,-,-,CASSLWDPSGNTIYF,TGCGCCAGCAGCCTTTGGGACCCCTCTGGAAACACCATATATTTT
TRBJ1-4,16,TRBV5-1,-,TRBD1,CASSFAGQGGNEKLFF,TGCGCCAGCAGCTTTGCCGGACAGGGAGGGAATGAAAAACTGTTTTTT
TRBJ2-2,12,TRBV12-3/TRBV12-4,-,-,CASSAPSGELFF,TGTGCCAGCAGTGCCCCCTCCGGGGAGCTGTTTTTT
TRBJ1-2,15,TRBV6-5,-,TRBD1,CASRRTGISSYGYTF,TGTGCCAGCAGAAGGACAGGGATCAGTAGCTATGGCTACACCTTC
TRBJ1-2,15,TRBV27,-,TRBD1,CASSPPGQGFYGYTF,TGTGCCAGCAGTCCCCCGGGACAGGGTTTCTATGGCTACACCTTC
TRBJ2-6,19,TRBV4-2,-,TRBD1,CASSPEIGDRAPGANVLTF,TGTGCCAGCAGCCCTGAAATTGGGGACAGGGCCCCTGGGGCCAACGTCCTGACTTTC
TRBJ1-2,13,TRBV5-1,-,TRBD1,CASTNTGAYGYTF,TGCGCCAGCACGAATACAGGGGCCTATGGCTACACCTTC
TRBJ1-2,17,TRBV19,-,-,CASSIDLETGKRVGYTF,TGTGCTAGTAGTATAGATCTGGAAACAGGGAAGAGAGTTGGCTACACCTTC
TRBJ1-5,15,TRBV4-1,-,-,CASSQGSGANQPQHF,TGCGCCAGCAGCCAAGGATCCGGGGCGAATCAGCCCCAGCATTTT
TRBJ1-1,16,TRBV12-5,-,-,CASGLATLQGKTEAFF,TGTGCTAGTGGTTTGGCTACACTTCAGGGAAAGACTGAAGCTTTCTTT
TRBJ1-1,14,TRBV7-2,once,-,CASSSRGGGTEAFF,TGTGCCAGCAGCTCCCGGGGAGGGGGCACTGAAGCTTTCTTT
TRBJ2-3,15,TRBV9,-,TRBD2,CASSNSGGATDTQYF,TGTGCCAGCAGCAACAGCGGGGGGGCTACAGATACGCAGTATTTT
TRBJ1-3,13,TRBV2,once,-,CASSAESGNTIYF,TGTGCCAGCAGCGCAGAGTCTGGAAACACCATATATTTT
TRBJ2-6,15,TRBV4-3,-,-,CASSLNMPGANVLTF,TGCGCCAGCAGCCTAAACATGCCTGGGGCCAACGTCCTGACTTTC
TRBJ1-1,13,TRBV11-3,-,TRBD1,CASSLIQGGEAFF,TGTGCCAGCAGCTTAATACAAGGGGGCGAAGCTTTCTTT
TRBJ1-3,16,TRBV19,-,-,CASSAILQEPGNTIYF,TGTGCCAGTAGTGCCATATTACAGGAGCCTGGAAACACCATATATTTT
TRBJ2-1,15,TRBV11-3,-,TRBD1,CASSSGQGVDNEQFF,TGTGCCAGCAGCTCGGGACAGGGGGTTGACAATGAGCAGTTCTTC
TRBJ1-6,16,TRBV3-1/TRBV3-2,-,TRBD1,CASSQDGTVYNSPLHF,TGTGCCAGCAGCCAAGATGGGACAGTTTATAATTCACCCCTCCACTTT
TRBJ2-1,15,TRBV7-3,-,TRBD2,CASSFSGGRHNEQFF,TGTGCCAGCAGCTTTAGCGGGGGGCGACACAATGAGCAGTTCTTC
TRBJ1-1,12,TRBV18,-,-,CASSRLDTEAFF,TGTGCCAGCTCAAGGCTAGACACTGAAGCTTTCTTT
TRBJ2-2,15,TRBV5-1,once,TRBD1,CANSLPTGDNGELFF,TGCGCCAACAGCTTACCGACAGGGGATAACGGGGAGCTGTTTTTT
TRBJ1-1,14,TRBV27,-,-,CASSFNPGGTEAFF,TGTGCCAGCAGTTTTAATCCGGGAGGCACTGAAGCTTTCTTT
TRBJ1-1,14,TRBV2,once,-,CVSSDVTLNTEAFF,TGTGTCAGCAGTGATGTCACGTTGAACACTGAAGCTTTCTTT
TRBJ1-2,16,TRBV28,once,-,CASSLDVRQVTGGYTF,TGTGCCAGCAGTTTAGACGTGAGACAGGTTACAGGGGGCTACACCTTC